This T cell receptor beta chain was sequenced for a study of PD-L1 blockade in urothelial cancer. Study in general: Blood was subjected to analysis at 3 weeks (second dose) and 6 weeks following treatment start.

The CDR3 covers 14 residues. The germline CDR1 and CDR2 sequences are SGHTA and FQGTGA. The V gene end was trimmed by 3 bases and the J gene end by 2 bases; junction bases not matched to a gene: 1. Clones were sequenced by immunoSEQ multiplex PCR, and TCRdb holds only the in-frame ones, with some missing. The sample carries more than 85,000 clones, roughly nine tenths recorded once. Sequencing used PBMCs, obtained around atezolizumab (anti-PD-L1) treatment. The chain carries TRBV7-3 and TRBJ2-3, with TRBD2 matching over 8 bases. The receptor was isolated from a woman at least 80 years old with urothelial cancer. CDR3 sequence: CASSLTSDTDTQYF. The DNA of the CDR3 is TGTGCCAGCAGCTTGACTAGCGACACAGATACGCAGTATTTT.